This TCR beta chain was identified in a study of blood T cell repertoires in COVID-19. This clone has just one count. The CDR3 consists of 15 residues. The junction had 7 bases not matched to a gene; V was cut back by 0 bases and J by 8 bases. Looked up from germline, CDR1 is SGDLS and CDR2 is YYNGEE. TCRdb keeps only in-frame clones here, not all; method: immunoSEQ multiplex PCR. This table has around 170,000 clones, approximately 74% appearing once. The sequencing input was peripheral blood. The clonotype was recovered from a woman of 80 years or more with acute or convalescent COVID-19. The V and J genes are TRBV9 and TRBJ2-1; 8 positions match TRBD2. CDR3 in amino acids: CASSVGLAGLDEQFF. The CDR3 DNA follows: TGTGCCAGCAGCGTAGGATTAGCGGGGTTGGATGAGCAGTTCTTC. The complete variable domain, with remaining parts taken from reference TRBV9 and TRBJ2-1, reads DSGVTQTPKHLITATGQRVTLRCSPRSGDLSVYWYQQSLDQGLQFLIQYYNGEERAKGNILERFSAQQFPDLHSELNLSSLELGDSALYFCASSVGLAGLDEQFFGPGTRLTVL.